The clone carrying this T cell receptor (beta chain) has more than one count but fewer than ten. Its specificity is not known. From germline, CDR1 is SGHRS and CDR2 YFSETQ. Trimming cost V 3 bases and J 2 bases, with 5 bases left between them. CDR3 length equals 12 residues. The beta constant-region primer was an equimolar mix of two oligonucleotides covering TRBC1 and TRBC2. A 12-nucleotide UMI and the SP2 primer were added to the cDNA 3' end by oligonucleotide ligation. Via MiXCR, TCRdb re-called the UMI-ligation and nested PCR reads, giving one row per CDR3 protein. The repertoire holds 120,000 to 150,000 distinct CDR3 sequences, 17% seen once, with about 0.14% in the top ten. The data stem from a study of naive and memory T cell subsets. Findings and caveats of the study: A few larger clonotypes appeared in naive repertoires, especially CD8, possibly memory cells re-expressing CD45RA.

This clonotype was sampled from a human donor in good health. V gene TRBV5-1 combines with J gene TRBJ2-5; no clear D gene. The sample was naive CD4+ T cells from blood. CDR3 in amino acids: CASSSTQETQYF. CDR3 coding DNA: TGCGCCAGCAGCTCGACTCAAGAGACCCAGTACTTC.